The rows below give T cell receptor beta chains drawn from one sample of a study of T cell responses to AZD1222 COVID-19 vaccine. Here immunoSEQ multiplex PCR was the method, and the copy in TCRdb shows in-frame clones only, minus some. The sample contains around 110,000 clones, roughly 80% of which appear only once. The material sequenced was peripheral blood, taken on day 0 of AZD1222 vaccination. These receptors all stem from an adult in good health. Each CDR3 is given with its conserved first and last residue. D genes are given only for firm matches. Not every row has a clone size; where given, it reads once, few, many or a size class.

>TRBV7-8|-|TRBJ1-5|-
CASSSPGISNQPQHF
TGTGCCAGCAGCTCTCCAGGGATTAGCAATCAGCCCCAGCATTTT
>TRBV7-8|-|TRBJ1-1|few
CASSLGWENTEAFF
TGTGCCAGCAGCTTAGGATGGGAGAACACTGAAGCTTTCTTT
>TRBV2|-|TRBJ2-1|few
CASSVGQNNEQFF
TGTGCCAGCAGTGTGGGACAAAACAATGAGCAGTTCTTC
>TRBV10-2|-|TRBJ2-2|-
CASSVYPAGELFF
TGCGCCAGCAGTGTGTACCCGGCCGGGGAGCTGTTTTTT
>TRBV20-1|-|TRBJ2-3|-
CSASSWSGTDTQYF
TGCAGTGCTAGTTCCTGGAGTGGCACAGATACGCAGTATTTT
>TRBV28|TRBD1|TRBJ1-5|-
CASSLRDRNQPQHF
TGTGCCAGCAGCCTCCGGGACAGAAATCAGCCCCAGCATTTT
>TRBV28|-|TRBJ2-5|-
CASSQALETQYF
TGTGCCAGCAGTCAAGCTCTGGAGACCCAGTACTTC
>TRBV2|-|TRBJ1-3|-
CASVGTTEGNTIYF
TGTGCCAGCGTAGGGACCACGGAAGGAAACACCATATATTTT
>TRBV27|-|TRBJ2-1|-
CASSLGLSEQFF
TGTGCCAGCAGTCTAGGACTATCCGAGCAGTTCTTC
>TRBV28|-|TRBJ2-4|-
CASSLEYTGTEKNIQYF
TGTGCCAGCAGTTTAGAATACACCGGGACGGAGAAAAACATTCAGTACTTC
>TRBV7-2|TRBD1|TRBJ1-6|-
CASSLLTGDNSPLHF
TGTGCCAGCAGCCTGTTGACAGGGGATAATTCACCCCTCCACTTT
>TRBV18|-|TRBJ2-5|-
CASHSWEETQYF
TGTGCCAGCCACAGTTGGGAAGAGACCCAGTACTTC
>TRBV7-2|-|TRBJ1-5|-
CASSSFTGQPQHF
TGTGCCAGCAGCTCCTTTACGGGGCAGCCCCAGCATTTT
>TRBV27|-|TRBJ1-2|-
CASSFQTGLDGYTF
TGTGCCAGCAGTTTTCAGACTGGGCTAGATGGCTACACCTTC
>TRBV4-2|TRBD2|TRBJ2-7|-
CASSPGGLTTYEQYF
TGTGCCAGCAGCCCGGGAGGACTAACTACCTACGAGCAGTACTTC
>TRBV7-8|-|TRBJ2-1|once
CASSRGIWGVNEQFF
TGTGCCAGCAGCCGTGGGATCTGGGGGGTCAATGAGCAGTTCTTC
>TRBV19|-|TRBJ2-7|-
CASSIETTYEQYF
TGTGCCAGTAGTATAGAGACTACCTACGAGCAGTACTTC
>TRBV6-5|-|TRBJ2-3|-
CASNRDTFTDTQYF
TGTGCCAGCAATAGGGACACCTTCACAGATACGCAGTATTTT
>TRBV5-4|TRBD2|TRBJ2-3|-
CASSPPSGWGEYF
TGTGCCAGCAGCCCCCCTAGCGGGTGGGGGGAGTATTTT
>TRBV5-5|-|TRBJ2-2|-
CASSSDHTGELFF
TGTGCCAGCAGCTCAGACCACACCGGGGAGCTGTTTTTT
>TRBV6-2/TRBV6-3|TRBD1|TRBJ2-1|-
CASSSPGQGRNEQFF
TGTGCCAGCAGTTCACCGGGACAGGGTAGAAATGAGCAGTTCTTC
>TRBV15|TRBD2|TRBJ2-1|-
CATSRDTLAGYNEQFF
TGTGCCACCAGCAGAGATACACTAGCGGGTTACAATGAGCAGTTCTTC
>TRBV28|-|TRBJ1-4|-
CASTSGEKLFF
TGTGCCAGTACCTCGGGGGAAAAACTGTTTTTT
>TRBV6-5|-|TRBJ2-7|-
CASSYSPLKDEQYF
TGTGCCAGCAGTTACTCCCCCCTCAAGGACGAGCAGTACTTC
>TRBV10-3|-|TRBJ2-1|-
CAISESELAGEEQFF
TGTGCCATCAGTGAGTCGGAGCTAGCAGGGGAGGAGCAGTTCTTC
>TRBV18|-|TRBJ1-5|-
CASSLGRNSNQPQHF
TGTGCCAGCTCTCTCGGACGGAATAGCAATCAGCCCCAGCATTTT
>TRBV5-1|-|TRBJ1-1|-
CASSPGGITEAFF
TGCGCCAGCAGCCCGGGAGGTATCACTGAAGCTTTCTTT
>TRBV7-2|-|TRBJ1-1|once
CASGARVNAEAFF
TGTGCCAGCGGAGCTAGGGTAAACGCTGAAGCTTTCTTT
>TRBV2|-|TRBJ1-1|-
CATMGPIGTEAFF
TGTGCCACCATGGGACCTATCGGCACTGAAGCTTTCTTT
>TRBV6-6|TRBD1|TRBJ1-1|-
CASSYPGGYTEAFF
TGTGCCAGCAGTTACCCAGGGGGTTATACTGAAGCTTTCTTT
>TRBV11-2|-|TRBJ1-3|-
CASSLANRVVDTIYF
TGTGCCAGCAGCTTAGCGAACAGGGTGGTGGACACCATATATTTT
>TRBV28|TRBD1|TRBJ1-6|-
CASAGGSSYNSPLHF
TGTGCCAGCGCAGGGGGCTCGAGCTATAATTCACCCCTCCACTTT
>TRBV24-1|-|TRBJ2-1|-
CATSDITGRSYNEQFF
TGTGCCACCAGTGATATAACCGGCCGCTCCTACAATGAGCAGTTCTTC
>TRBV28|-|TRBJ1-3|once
CASSLQGYRSGNTIYF
TGTGCCAGCAGTCTCCAGGGTTATCGCTCTGGAAACACCATATATTTT
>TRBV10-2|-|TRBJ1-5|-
CASSEWPEPQHF
TGCGCCAGCAGTGAGTGGCCGGAGCCCCAGCATTTT
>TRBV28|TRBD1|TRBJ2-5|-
CASSSPDRAETQYF
TGTGCCAGCAGTTCCCCGGACAGGGCTGAGACCCAGTACTTC
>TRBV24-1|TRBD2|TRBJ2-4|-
CATSDSTSGRVQDIQYF
TGTGCCACCAGTGATTCGACTAGCGGGAGGGTTCAGGACATTCAGTACTTC